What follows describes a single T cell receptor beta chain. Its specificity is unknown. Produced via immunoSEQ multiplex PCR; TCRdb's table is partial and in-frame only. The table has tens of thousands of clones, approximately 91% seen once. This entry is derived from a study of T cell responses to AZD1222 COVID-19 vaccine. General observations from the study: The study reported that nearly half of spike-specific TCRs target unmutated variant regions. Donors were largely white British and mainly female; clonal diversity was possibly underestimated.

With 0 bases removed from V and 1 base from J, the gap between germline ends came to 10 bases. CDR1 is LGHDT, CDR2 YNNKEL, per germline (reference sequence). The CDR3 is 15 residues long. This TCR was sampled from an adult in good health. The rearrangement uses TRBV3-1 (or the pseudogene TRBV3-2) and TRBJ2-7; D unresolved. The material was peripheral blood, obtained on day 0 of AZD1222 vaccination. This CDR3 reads CASSQDLARSYEQYF. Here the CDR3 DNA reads TGTGCCAGCAGCCAAGATTTGGCCAGGTCCTACGAGCAGTACTTC.